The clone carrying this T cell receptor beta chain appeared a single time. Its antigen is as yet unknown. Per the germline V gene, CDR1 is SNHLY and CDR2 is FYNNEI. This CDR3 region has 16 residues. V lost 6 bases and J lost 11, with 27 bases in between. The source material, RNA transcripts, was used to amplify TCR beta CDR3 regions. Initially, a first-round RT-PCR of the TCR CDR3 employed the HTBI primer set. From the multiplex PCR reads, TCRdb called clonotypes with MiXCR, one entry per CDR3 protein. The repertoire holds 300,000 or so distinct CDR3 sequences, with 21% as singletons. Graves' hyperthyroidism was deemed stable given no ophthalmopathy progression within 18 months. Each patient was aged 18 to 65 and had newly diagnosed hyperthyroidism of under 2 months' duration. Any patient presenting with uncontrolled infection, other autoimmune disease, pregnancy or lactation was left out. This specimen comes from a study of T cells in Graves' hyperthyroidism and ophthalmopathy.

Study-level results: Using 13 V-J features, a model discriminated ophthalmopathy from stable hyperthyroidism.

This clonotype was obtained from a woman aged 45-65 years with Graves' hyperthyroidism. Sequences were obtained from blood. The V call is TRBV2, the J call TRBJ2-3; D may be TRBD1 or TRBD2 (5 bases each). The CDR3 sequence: CASSLAFVPRAEGQYF. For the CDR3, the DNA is TGTGCCAGCAGCTTAGCCTTTGTCCCCAGGGCTGAGGGGCAGTATTTT.